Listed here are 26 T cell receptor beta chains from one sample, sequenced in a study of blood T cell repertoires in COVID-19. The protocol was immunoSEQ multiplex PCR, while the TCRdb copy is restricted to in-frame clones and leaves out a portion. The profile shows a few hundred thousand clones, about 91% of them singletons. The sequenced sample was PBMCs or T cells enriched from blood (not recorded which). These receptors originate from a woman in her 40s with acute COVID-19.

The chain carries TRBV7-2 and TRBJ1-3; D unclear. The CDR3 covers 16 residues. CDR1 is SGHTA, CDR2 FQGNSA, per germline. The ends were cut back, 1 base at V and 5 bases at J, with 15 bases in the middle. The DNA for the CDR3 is TGTGCCAGCAGCTTAGATGCCGGCGGAGGACGAAACACCATATATTTT. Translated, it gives CASSLDAGGGRNTIYF. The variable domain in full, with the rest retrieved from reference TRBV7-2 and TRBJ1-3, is GAGVSQSPSNKVTEKGKDVELRCDPISGHTALYWYRQSLGQGLEFLIYFQGNSAPDKSGLPSDRFSAERTGGSVSTLTIQRTQQEDSAVYLCASSLDAGGGRNTIYFGEGSWLTVV.

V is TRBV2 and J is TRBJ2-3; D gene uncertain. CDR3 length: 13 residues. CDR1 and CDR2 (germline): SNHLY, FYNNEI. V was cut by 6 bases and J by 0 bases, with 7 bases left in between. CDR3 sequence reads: CASSRLSTDTQYF. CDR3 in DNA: TGTGCCAGCAGCAGGCTTAGCACAGATACGCAGTATTTT.

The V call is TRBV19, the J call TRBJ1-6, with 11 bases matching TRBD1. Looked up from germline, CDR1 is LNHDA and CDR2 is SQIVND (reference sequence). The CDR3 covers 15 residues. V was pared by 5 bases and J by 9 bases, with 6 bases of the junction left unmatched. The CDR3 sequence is CASSFGQGAASPLHF. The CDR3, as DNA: TGTGCCAGTAGTTTCGGACAGGGGGCTGCTTCACCCCTCCACTTT.

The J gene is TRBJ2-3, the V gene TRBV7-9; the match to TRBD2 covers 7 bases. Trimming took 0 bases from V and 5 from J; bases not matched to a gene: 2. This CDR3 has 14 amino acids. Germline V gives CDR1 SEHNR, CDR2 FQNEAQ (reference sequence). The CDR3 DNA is TGTGCCAGCAGCTTAGCTGGCGGGAGAGATACGCAGTATTTT. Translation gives CASSLAGGRDTQYF.

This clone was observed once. CDR3: CASSKPGGLVIQPQHF. The CDR3 DNA follows: TGTGCCAGCAGCAAACCGGGGGGGCTCGTGATTCAGCCCCAGCATTTT. The chain recombines TRBV21-1 with TRBJ1-5. TRBV21-1 is an annotated pseudogene. The CDR3 totals 16 residues.

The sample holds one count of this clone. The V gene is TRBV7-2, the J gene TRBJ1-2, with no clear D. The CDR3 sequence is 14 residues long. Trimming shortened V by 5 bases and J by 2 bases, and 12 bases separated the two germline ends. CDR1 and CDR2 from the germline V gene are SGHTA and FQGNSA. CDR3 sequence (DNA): TGTGCCAGCAGCCACCCCTCAGCGAACTATGGCTACACCTTC. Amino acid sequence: CASSHPSANYGYTF.

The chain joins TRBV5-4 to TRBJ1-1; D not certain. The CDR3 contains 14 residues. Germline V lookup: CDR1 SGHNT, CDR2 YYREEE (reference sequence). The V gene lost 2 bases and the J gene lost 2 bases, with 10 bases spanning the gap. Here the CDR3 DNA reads TGTGCCAGCAGCTTCGCGGATAGTAACACTGAAGCTTTCTTT. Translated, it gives CASSFADSNTEAFF.

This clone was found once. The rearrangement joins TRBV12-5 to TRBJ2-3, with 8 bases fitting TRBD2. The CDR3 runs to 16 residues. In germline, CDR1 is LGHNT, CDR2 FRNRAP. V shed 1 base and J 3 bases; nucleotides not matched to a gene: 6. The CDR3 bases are TGTGCTAGTGGTTTGGGGACTAGCTTCATTACAGATACGCAGTATTTT. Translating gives CASGLGTSFITDTQYF.

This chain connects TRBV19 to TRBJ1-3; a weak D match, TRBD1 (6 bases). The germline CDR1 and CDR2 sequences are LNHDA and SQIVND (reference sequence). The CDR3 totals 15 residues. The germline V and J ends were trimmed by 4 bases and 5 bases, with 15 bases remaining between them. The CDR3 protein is CASSTGGTSRNTIYF. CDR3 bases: TGTGCCAGTAGTACTGGTGGGACATCCAGAAACACCATATATTTT.

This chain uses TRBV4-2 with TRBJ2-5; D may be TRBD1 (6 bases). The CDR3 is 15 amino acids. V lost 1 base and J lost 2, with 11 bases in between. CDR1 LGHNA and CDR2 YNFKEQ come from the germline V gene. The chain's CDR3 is CASSQGPGQQETQYF. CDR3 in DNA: TGTGCCAGCAGCCAAGGACCCGGACAGCAAGAGACCCAGTACTTC.

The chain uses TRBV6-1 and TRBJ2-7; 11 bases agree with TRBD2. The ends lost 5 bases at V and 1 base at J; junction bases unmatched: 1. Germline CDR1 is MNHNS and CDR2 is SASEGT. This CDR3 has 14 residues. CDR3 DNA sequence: TGTGCCAGCAGTTGGACTAGCGGGTCCTACGAGCAGTACGTC. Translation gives CASSWTSGSYEQYV.

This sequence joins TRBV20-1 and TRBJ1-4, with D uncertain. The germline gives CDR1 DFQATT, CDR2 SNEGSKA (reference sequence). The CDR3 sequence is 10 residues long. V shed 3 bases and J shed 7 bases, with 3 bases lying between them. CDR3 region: CSARSEKLFF. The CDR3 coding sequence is TGCAGTGCTAGGAGTGAAAAACTGTTTTTT.

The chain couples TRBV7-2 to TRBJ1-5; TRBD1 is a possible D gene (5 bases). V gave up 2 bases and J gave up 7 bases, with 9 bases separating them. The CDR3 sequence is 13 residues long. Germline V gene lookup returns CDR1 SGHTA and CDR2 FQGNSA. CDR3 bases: TGTGCCAGCAGCTTAAGACAGTACCAGCCCCAGCATTTT. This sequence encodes CASSLRQYQPQHF.

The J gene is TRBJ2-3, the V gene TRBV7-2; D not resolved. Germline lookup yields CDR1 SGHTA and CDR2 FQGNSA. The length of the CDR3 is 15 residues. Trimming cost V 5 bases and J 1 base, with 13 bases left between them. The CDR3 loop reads CASSNYGWGTDTQYF. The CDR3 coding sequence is TGTGCCAGCAGCAATTACGGGTGGGGCACAGATACGCAGTATTTT.

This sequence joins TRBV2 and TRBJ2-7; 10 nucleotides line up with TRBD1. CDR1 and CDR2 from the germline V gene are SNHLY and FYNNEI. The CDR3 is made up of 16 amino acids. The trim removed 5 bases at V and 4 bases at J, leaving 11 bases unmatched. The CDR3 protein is CASSIPGTGVTYEQYV. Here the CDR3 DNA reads TGTGCCAGCAGTATACCCGGGACAGGGGTTACGTACGAGCAGTACGTC.

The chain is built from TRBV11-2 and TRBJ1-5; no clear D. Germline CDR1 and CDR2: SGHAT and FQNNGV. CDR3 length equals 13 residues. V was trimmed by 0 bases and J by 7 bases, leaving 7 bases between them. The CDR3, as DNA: TGTGCCAGCAGCTTAGAGGTCGGGCAGCCCCAGCATTTT. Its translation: CASSLEVGQPQHF.

CDR3 sequence (DNA): TGCGCCAGCAGCCGCGGCCCGGGGACAGGAAACACCATATATTTT. Amino acids: CASSRGPGTGNTIYF. The V and J genes are TRBV4-3 and TRBJ1-3; weak D call: TRBD1 (6 bases). The CDR3 loop spans 15 amino acids. CDR1 and CDR2 (germline): LGHNA, YSLEER. V lost 4 bases, J lost 4 bases, and 14 bases lay in between.

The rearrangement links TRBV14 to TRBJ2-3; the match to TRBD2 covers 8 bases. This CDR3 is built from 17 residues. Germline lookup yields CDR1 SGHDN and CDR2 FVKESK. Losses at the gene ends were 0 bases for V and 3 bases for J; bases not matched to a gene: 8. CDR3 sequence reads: CASSQDFGTSSTDTQYF. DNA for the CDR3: TGTGCCAGCAGCCAAGATTTCGGGACTAGTTCAACAGATACGCAGTATTTT.

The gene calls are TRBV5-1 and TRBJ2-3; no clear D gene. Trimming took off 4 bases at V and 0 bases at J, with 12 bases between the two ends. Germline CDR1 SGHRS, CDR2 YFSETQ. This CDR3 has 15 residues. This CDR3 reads CASSLARQSTDTQYF. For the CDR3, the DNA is TGCGCCAGCAGCCTGGCTCGCCAGAGCACAGATACGCAGTATTTT.

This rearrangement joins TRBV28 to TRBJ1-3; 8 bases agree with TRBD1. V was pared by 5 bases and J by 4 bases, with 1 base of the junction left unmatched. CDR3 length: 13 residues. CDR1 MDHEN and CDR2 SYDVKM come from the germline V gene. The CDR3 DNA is TGTGCCAGCAGTCCAGGGGGCGGAAACACCATATATTTT. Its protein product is CASSPGGGNTIYF.

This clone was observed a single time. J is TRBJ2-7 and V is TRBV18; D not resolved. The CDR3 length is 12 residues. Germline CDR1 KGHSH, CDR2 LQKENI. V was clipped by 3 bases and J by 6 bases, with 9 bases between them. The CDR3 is CASSPVEAEQYF. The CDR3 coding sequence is TGTGCCAGCTCACCGGTAGAGGCCGAGCAGTACTTC.

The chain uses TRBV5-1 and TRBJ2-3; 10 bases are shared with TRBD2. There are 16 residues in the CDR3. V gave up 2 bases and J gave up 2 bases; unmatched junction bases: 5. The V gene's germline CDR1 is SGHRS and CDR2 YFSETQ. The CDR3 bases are TGCGCCAGCAGCTTCGGACTAGCGGATTACACAGATACGCAGTATTTT. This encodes CASSFGLADYTDTQYF.

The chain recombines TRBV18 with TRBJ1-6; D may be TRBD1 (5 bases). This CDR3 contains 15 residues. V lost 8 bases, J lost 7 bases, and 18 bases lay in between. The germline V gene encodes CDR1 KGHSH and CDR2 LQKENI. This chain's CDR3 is CASAPVGGDNSPLHF. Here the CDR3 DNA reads TGTGCCAGCGCCCCGGTCGGGGGAGACAATTCACCCCTCCACTTT.

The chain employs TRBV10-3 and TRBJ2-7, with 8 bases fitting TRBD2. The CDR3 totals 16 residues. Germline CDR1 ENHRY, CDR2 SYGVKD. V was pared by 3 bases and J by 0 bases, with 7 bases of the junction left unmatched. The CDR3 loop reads CAISELGGGSSYEQYF. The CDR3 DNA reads TGTGCCATCAGTGAATTAGGCGGGGGGAGCTCCTACGAGCAGTACTTC.

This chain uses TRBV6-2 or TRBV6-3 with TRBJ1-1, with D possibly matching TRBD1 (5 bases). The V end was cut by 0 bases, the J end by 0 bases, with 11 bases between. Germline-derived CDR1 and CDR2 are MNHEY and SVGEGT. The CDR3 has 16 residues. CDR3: CASSYSPTDLNTEAFF. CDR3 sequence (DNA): TGTGCCAGCAGTTACTCCCCGACAGACTTGAACACTGAAGCTTTCTTT.

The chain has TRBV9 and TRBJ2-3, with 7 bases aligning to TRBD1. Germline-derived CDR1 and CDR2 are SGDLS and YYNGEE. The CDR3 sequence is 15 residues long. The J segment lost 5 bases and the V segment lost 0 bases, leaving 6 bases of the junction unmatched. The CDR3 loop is CASSVGGGRVDTQYF. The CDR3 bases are TGTGCCAGCAGCGTAGGAGGGGGCCGCGTAGATACGCAGTATTTT.